This T cell receptor beta chain was captured by sequencing in a study of CD8 T cells in Susac syndrome. This CDR3 contains 13 residues. Germline lookup yields CDR1 LNHNV and CDR2 YYDKDF (reference sequence). V lost 2 bases and J lost 5; bases outside the gene matches: 1. TEMRA cells underwent FACS enrichment and CD8+ and CD4+ T cells underwent negative isolation. Random hexamers were used to reverse transcribe the RNA input (about 0.5 to 1 ug). By means of immunoSEQ multiplex PCR, TCR beta CDR3 spanning 54 Vbeta and 13 Jbeta underwent amplification. TCRdb passed the immunoSEQ multiplex PCR reads through MiXCR, listing each CDR3 protein once. Among 55,000 to 70,000 distinct CDR3 sequences listed, approximately 95% were seen once.

The sample taken for sequencing was CD8+ T cells from PBMCs. The TCR was taken from a human donor in good health. The chain is built from TRBV15 and TRBJ1-1; 8 nucleotides match TRBD1. The CDR3 DNA follows: TGTGCCACCAGCAGAAACAGGGGGACTGAAGCTTTCTTT. Residues: CATSRNRGTEAFF.